This is a list of T cell receptor beta chains from one sample in a study of T cell clonotyping in hematopoietic cell transplantation. The data were produced by immunoSEQ multiplex PCR, yet TCRdb's version contains in-frame clones alone and is incomplete. This sample has over 9,500 clones, with 92% found just once. The source material was peripheral blood mononuclear cells, sampled before stem cell transplant. The receptors stem from a woman in her 40s with acute myeloid leukemia. Some clones in this sample may be carry-over from other donors' samples. The conserved cysteine and the conserved F or W are not part of the CDR3 here. Fields, in order: V gene, CDR3 protein.

v_gene: TRBV4-3; CDR3aa: ASSHRSPPAQY
v_gene: TRBV7-9; CDR3aa: ASSVMGGAGNTIY
v_gene: TRBV11-2; CDR3aa: ASSLRFGHGSSYNEQF
v_gene: TRBV11-2; CDR3aa: ASSTLDREGIQY
v_gene: TRBV19; CDR3aa: ASSYGTVTPNQPQH
v_gene: TRBV14; CDR3aa: ASSSQVGGQETQY
v_gene: TRBV19; CDR3aa: ASSIDRENWGDQPQH
v_gene: TRBV10-3; CDR3aa: AISEGNYGYT
v_gene: TRBV2; CDR3aa: ASRGGVGETQY
v_gene: TRBV19; CDR3aa: ASSIRPGGGTEAF
v_gene: TRBV7-9; CDR3aa: ASSGRSYEQY
v_gene: TRBV4-1; CDR3aa: ASSPLTGGPYEQY
v_gene: TRBV19; CDR3aa: ASRTTGGWGYGYT
v_gene: TRBV5-4; CDR3aa: ASSPDSGSLYEQY
v_gene: TRBV5-4; CDR3aa: ASRVGTGGANTQY
v_gene: TRBV5-1; CDR3aa: ASSPDRGLWYGYT
v_gene: TRBV6-4; CDR3aa: ATSIGLARNTGELF
v_gene: TRBV6-5; CDR3aa: ASSYFGGQETQY
v_gene: TRBV15; CDR3aa: ATSRAGLGRPGNTIY
v_gene: TRBV27; CDR3aa: ASSRQGNGVYEQY
v_gene: TRBV5-6; CDR3aa: ASSLLQGTDTQY
v_gene: TRBV5-1; CDR3aa: ASSLVLGGSTDTQY
v_gene: TRBV5-1; CDR3aa: ASSLSVGDRGAEAF
v_gene: TRBV5-1; CDR3aa: ASSSGTSGWNEQF
v_gene: TRBV7-9; CDR3aa: ASSFGDREVNTIY
v_gene: TRBV27; CDR3aa: ASGTLKSEQY
v_gene: TRBV11-3; CDR3aa: ASSSTGTNLYEQY
v_gene: TRBV9; CDR3aa: ASRQGPTGELF